The 29 T cell receptor beta chains below all came from one sample that was sequenced in a study of metastatic and nonmetastatic thyroid tumors. No patient had received any treatment before thyroid surgery. TCRdb re-called clones from the PCR reads using MiXCR. The repertoire holds around 12,000 clones, with about 32% as singletons. The sample consisted of tumor tissue. Receptors were obtained from a male donor with papillary thyroid cancer or a benign thyroid nodule (not recorded which). Some clones in this sample may be carry-over from other donors' samples.

For this clone: A read error is possible here, since a much larger clone lies one base away. The rearrangement links TRBV28 to TRBJ1-4; 7 bases are shared with TRBD1. The V gene end was trimmed by 5 bases and the J gene end by 6 bases; junction bases not matched to a gene: 9. This CDR3 region has 15 residues. In germline, CDR1 is MDHEN, CDR2 SYDVKM. The CDR3 sequence: CASSTIGTDYEKLFF. The CDR3 DNA follows: TGTGCCAGCAGTACGATCGGGACAGATTATGAAAAACTGTTTTTT.

The chain carries TRBV6-1 and TRBJ2-1, with D possibly TRBD2 on 6 matching bases. The CDR3 is 14 residues long. CDR1 and CDR2 (germline): MNHNS, SASEGT. V lost 5 bases and J 10 bases, leaving 18 bases between the germline ends. CDR3 residues: CASSRTGEVEEQFF. CDR3 nucleotides: TGTGCCAGCAGTCGCACGGGGGAGGTTGAGGAGCAGTTCTTC.

This clone was counted once. This chain joins TRBV6-1 and TRBJ2-3; TRBD2 matches at 11 bases. CDR1 MNHNS and CDR2 SASEGT come from the germline V gene. CDR3 length equals 16 residues. Trimming removed 5 bases from V and 5 bases from J; junction bases left unmatched: 9. This CDR3 is CASSSTLAGGQDTQYF. The DNA of the CDR3 is TGTGCCAGCAGTTCTACGCTAGCGGGGGGTCAAGATACGCAGTATTTT.

This clone occurred a few times. The chain uses TRBV20-1 and TRBJ1-6, with D possibly being TRBD1 (6 bases). CDR3 length: 19 residues. The germline CDR1 and CDR2 sequences are DFQATT and SNEGSKA (reference sequence). Trimming stripped 6 bases from V and 3 bases from J, with 27 bases between. The CDR3 reads CSASRGHSHFGLYNSPLHF. In nucleotides, the CDR3 is TGCAGTGCGAGCAGGGGACACAGTCACTTTGGGCTCTATAATTCACCCCTCCACTTT.

The CDR3 is CASSLGYGGLSYEQYF. Here the CDR3 DNA reads TGTGCCAGTAGTTTGGGGTACGGGGGGCTGTCCTACGAGCAGTACTTC. V and J are TRBV30 and TRBJ2-7, with D possibly matching TRBD2 (7 bases). Looked up from germline, CDR1 is GTSNPN and CDR2 is SVGIG (reference sequence). There are 16 residues in the CDR3. V lost 8 bases and J lost 1, with 24 bases in between.

This chain connects TRBV7-2 to TRBJ1-5, with 10 positions matching TRBD1. CDR1 SGHTA and CDR2 FQGNSA come from the germline V gene. This CDR3 contains 15 residues. V gave up 6 bases and J gave up 4 bases; unmatched junction bases: 6. The CDR3 sequence: CASSLTGQGNQPQHF. The CDR3 nucleotides read TGTGCCAGCAGTTTAACGGGACAGGGGAATCAGCCCCAGCATTTT.

Sample share makes this clone medium-sized. CDR3 nucleotides: TGTGCCAGTAGTTTGGACAGGGTTGGCACCGGGGAGCTGTTTTTT. Protein product: CASSLDRVGTGELFF. The chain is built from TRBV19 and TRBJ2-2; 8 positions agree with TRBD1. Germline CDR1 LNHDA, CDR2 SQIVND (reference sequence). The J segment lost 4 bases and the V segment lost 5 bases, leaving 6 bases of the junction unmatched. This CDR3 region has 15 residues.

This clone qualifies as medium-sized. The chain recombines TRBV12-3 or TRBV12-4 with TRBJ2-1; 16 bases are a match to TRBD2. After removal of 6 bases from V and 9 bases from J, the junction contained 14 bases not matched to a gene. The CDR3 loop spans 18 amino acids. Written as DNA, the CDR3 is TGTGCCAGCAGACACCAAAAACCCGGGACTAGCGGGAGGGGTGAGCAGTTCTTC. Encoded protein: CASRHQKPGTSGRGEQFF.

Many counts were recorded for this clone. This chain links TRBV19 with TRBJ2-2; 7 nucleotides match TRBD1. Per germline, CDR1 LNHDA and CDR2 SQIVND (reference sequence). With 8 bases clipped from V and 7 bases from J, the junction kept 13 bases outside the gene matches. CDR3 size: 15 residues. CDR3 nucleotide sequence: TGTGCCAGTGCCCCCCCGACAGGGTATGACGGGGAGCTGTTTTTT. It codes for CASAPPTGYDGELFF.

This clone was recorded a few times. V gene TRBV19 combines with J gene TRBJ1-1, with 8 bases that match TRBD1. Germline V gene sequence: CDR1 LNHDA, CDR2 SQIVND (reference sequence). The CDR3 runs to 13 residues. The ends lost 4 bases at V and 3 bases at J; junction bases unmatched: 1. CDR3 loop: CASSRTGHTEAFF. CDR3 in DNA: TGTGCCAGTAGTAGGACAGGGCACACTGAAGCTTTCTTT. Based on the CDR3 plus reference TRBV19 and TRBJ1-1, the full variable domain is DGGITQSPKYLFRKEGQNVTLSCEQNLNHDAMYWYRQDPGQGLRLIYYSQIVNDFQKGDIAEGYSVSREKKESFPLTVTSAQKNPTAFYLCASSRTGHTEAFFGQGTRLTVV.

The chain combines TRBV7-2 with TRBJ2-7, with no clear D. V lost 1 base and J 0 bases, leaving 7 bases between the germline ends. The CDR3 contains 14 residues. From germline, CDR1 is SGHTA and CDR2 FQGNSA. The DNA of the CDR3 is TGTGCCAGCAGCTTAGGGACCCACTCCTACGAGCAGTACTTC. Amino acids: CASSLGTHSYEQYF.

The V gene is TRBV6-4, the J gene TRBJ1-1; possibly TRBD1 for D (6 bases). The CDR3 extends over 14 amino acids. Germline CDR1 and CDR2: MRHNA and SNTAGT. Trimming took 3 bases from V and 3 from J, leaving 11 bases between them. The CDR3 nucleotides are TGTGCCAGCAGTGAAAGAGGGGGATACACTGAAGCTTTCTTT. Its protein is CASSERGGYTEAFF.

This chain uses TRBV7-9 with TRBJ2-5; D possibly corresponds to TRBD2 (6 bases). The CDR3 extends over 14 amino acids. Germline V lookup: CDR1 SEHNR, CDR2 FQNEAQ (reference sequence). The V end was cut by 5 bases, the J end by 4 bases, with 14 bases between. CDR3 protein: CASSLFGGAETQYF. The CDR3 DNA reads TGTGCCAGCAGCCTGTTTGGCGGGGCAGAGACCCAGTACTTC.

The chain is built from TRBV20-1 and TRBJ1-5, with 11 bases lining up with TRBD1. Trimming at V came to 1 base and at J to 7 bases, leaving 6 bases not matched to a gene. The CDR3 sequence is 15 residues long. Germline CDR1 and CDR2: DFQATT and SNEGSKA (reference sequence). The CDR3 region has the DNA TGCAGTGCTAGAGCCCGGACAGGGGGCGAGCAGCCCCAGCATTTT. It translates to CSARARTGGEQPQHF.

This chain joins TRBV7-9 and TRBJ1-1; D gene unclear. CDR3 size: 11 residues. Trimming pared 8 bases from V and 11 bases from J, leaving 15 bases between. From germline, CDR1 is SEHNR and CDR2 FQNEAQ (reference sequence). CDR3 in amino acids: CASGERVRAFF. DNA of the CDR3: TGTGCCAGCGGGGAGCGGGTTCGGGCTTTCTTT.

This clone came up a few times. The CDR3 sequence: CASSLEAEQYF. The CDR3 nucleotides read TGTGCCAGCTCCTTGGAGGCCGAGCAGTACTTC. The rearrangement joins TRBV28 to TRBJ2-7; D may be TRBD2 (5 bases). The CDR3 is 11 residues long. V was trimmed by 8 bases and J by 6 bases, leaving 11 bases between them. Germline CDR1 reads MDHEN; CDR2 reads SYDVKM.

This clone qualifies as medium-sized. The gene calls are TRBV7-3 and TRBJ2-3; the D gene is possibly TRBD2 (6 bases). Looked up from germline, CDR1 is SGHTA and CDR2 is FQGTGA. The germline V and J ends were trimmed by 1 base and 0 bases, with 20 bases remaining between them. The CDR3 runs 19 residues. The CDR3 region has the DNA TGTGCCAGCAGCTTAAGCCCGGTACTACGCGGGATCAGCACAGATACGCAGTATTTT. This codes for CASSLSPVLRGISTDTQYF.

This clone was detected a few times. The germline gene is not matched at one end of the junction; a read error may be the cause. The V gene is TRBV3-1, the J gene TRBJ2-7; D gene unclear. Germline CDR1 LGHDT, CDR2 YNNKEL (reference sequence). The CDR3 sequence is 12 residues long. Here the CDR3 reads CASSQARQEQYF. The CDR3 DNA follows: TGTGCGAGCAGCCAAGCCCGGCAGGAGCAGTACTTC.

This clone was seen many times. V and J are TRBV6-1 and TRBJ2-3; the match to TRBD2 covers 8 bases. With 10 bases clipped from V and 0 bases from J, the junction kept 12 bases outside the gene matches. CDR1 and CDR2 (germline): MNHNS, SASEGT. There are 16 residues in the CDR3. CDR3 region: CAIGRGGQPSTDTQYF. The DNA for the CDR3 is TGTGCCATCGGACGGGGGGGACAACCTAGCACAGATACGCAGTATTTT.

The rearrangement links TRBV20-1 to TRBJ2-7, with unresolved D. Trimming cost V 3 bases and J 0 bases, with 12 bases left between them. This CDR3 is built from 14 residues. CDR1 DFQATT and CDR2 SNEGSKA come from the germline V gene (reference sequence). As DNA, the CDR3 is TGCAGTGCTAGCTCAAAGTACGGCTCCTACGAGCAGTACTTC. This sequence encodes CSASSKYGSYEQYF.

This clone was detected a few times. The chain links TRBV12-3 or TRBV12-4 to TRBJ2-7; TRBD1 agrees at 7 bases. V dropped 6 bases and J dropped 6; count of bases not matched to a gene: 14. CDR3 length: 15 amino acids. This CDR3 is CASRLTGTALGEQYF. The CDR3 DNA reads as TGTGCCAGCAGGTTAACCGGGACAGCTCTTGGCGAGCAGTACTTC.

Sample share makes this clone medium-sized. The CDR3 protein is CASSYYQGGEAFF. In DNA, the CDR3 is TGTGCCAGCAGTTACTACCAGGGTGGTGAAGCTTTCTTT. The chain carries TRBV6-6 and TRBJ1-1, with a possible D match to TRBD1 (5 bases). V gave up 1 base and J gave up 7 bases, with 10 bases separating them. Germline CDR1 is MNHNY and CDR2 is SVGAGI (reference sequence). The length of the CDR3 is 13 residues.

Ten or more counts support this clone. Here the CDR3 DNA reads TGTGCTAGTGGTTCGGACAATCAGCCCCAGCATTTT. Residues: CASGSDNQPQHF. The V and J genes are TRBV12-5 and TRBJ1-5; D gene ambiguous. With 4 bases removed from V and 3 bases from J, the gap between germline ends came to 4 bases. The CDR3 is 12 residues long. Germline V gives CDR1 LGHNT, CDR2 FRNRAP.

This sequence joins TRBV11-2 and TRBJ1-1, with D perhaps matching TRBD1 (6 bases). This CDR3 is built from 13 residues. Trimming shortened V by 3 bases and J by 8 bases, and 13 bases separated the two germline ends. From germline, CDR1 is SGHAT and CDR2 FQNNGV. The CDR3 spells CASSLLQGSEAFF. For the CDR3, the DNA is TGTGCCAGCAGCTTGCTACAGGGTTCCGAAGCTTTCTTT.

As for this clone: Germline is not matched at one junction end, which may reflect a read error. In DNA, the CDR3 is TGTGCAAGCAGTCAAATCCGGTGGGGTGGGCAGTTCTTC. Translation gives CASSQIRWGGQFF. This sequence joins TRBV12-3 or TRBV12-4 and TRBJ2-1; the D is unclear. This CDR3 region has 13 residues.

This clone was picked up a small number of times. This may be a read error, as it is one base from a much larger clone. V usage is TRBV7-3 and J usage is TRBJ2-1; 8 positions agree with TRBD2. CDR1 is SGHTA and CDR2 is FQGTGA in the germline V gene. This CDR3 is 14 amino acids long. V shed 2 bases, J shed 10 bases, and the junction held 7 bases outside the gene matches. In nucleotides, the CDR3 is TGTGCCAGCAGCTTAGGGACGGGAGGGGTGGAGCAGTTCTTC. Translated: CASSLGTGGVEQFF.

This clone was observed at least ten times. The V gene is TRBV5-1, the J gene TRBJ2-3; 8 bases match TRBD1. From germline, CDR1 is SGHRS and CDR2 YFSETQ. This CDR3 is 16 amino acids long. V gave up 0 bases and J gave up 2 bases; unmatched junction bases: 5. The CDR3 DNA reads as TGCGCCAGCAGCTTGGGGGGGACAGGAGACACAGATACGCAGTATTTT. Its translation: CASSLGGTGDTDTQYF.

This clone was observed a few times. The V and J genes are TRBV6-1 and TRBJ1-2; D call uncertain. CDR1 MNHNS and CDR2 SASEGT come from the germline V gene. The CDR3 is 15 amino acids. V was trimmed by 2 bases and J by 4 bases, leaving 14 bases between them. The CDR3 sequence: CASSESAHDSYGYTF. The CDR3 DNA is TGTGCCAGCAGTGAATCCGCGCACGATTCCTATGGCTACACCTTC.

This clone appeared many times. The chain uses TRBV7-9 and TRBJ1-5; D gene unclear. Between the trimmed V and J ends, which lost 5 bases and 6 bases, there was a span of 11 bases. The CDR3 runs 13 residues. CDR1 is SEHNR and CDR2 is FQNEAQ in the germline V gene (reference sequence). This CDR3 is CASSINWGQPQHF. As DNA, the CDR3 is TGTGCCAGCAGCATTAATTGGGGTCAGCCCCAGCATTTT.